The sequence of this T cell receptor beta chain was determined in a study of blood T cells in healthy people across ages. A sample-barcoded 5' primer and a J-beta primer mix were used in a second PCR of roughly 7 to 11 cycles. TCRdb recomputed calls from the 5' RACE reads with MiXCR, one row per CDR3 protein. The repertoire holds fewer than 2,000,000 distinct CDR3 sequences, with 35% to 50% as singletons. Only one count was recorded for this clonotype. A read error may account for a junction end that differs from germline. This clonotype was obtained from a human donor in good health. The sequencing input was blood.

The CDR3 nucleotides are TGTGCCAGCAGCGCCGGAGGGAATATCTATAATTCACTCCTCCACTTT. Translating gives CASSAGGNIYNSLLHF. The rearrangement joins TRBV9 to TRBJ1-6; no definite D call. Germline V CDR1 and CDR2: SGDLS, YYNGEE. This CDR3 region has 16 residues.